This T cell receptor (beta chain) was sequenced for a study of T cell responses to AZD1222 COVID-19 vaccine (dated by TCRdb to about 2021). For the wider study: AZD1222 recipients whose second dose came at about 4 weeks and those whose second dose came at about 12 weeks were combined into one group, since spike-specific TCR depth and breadth did not differ between the two schedules. Enrollment into the trials was organized by age into subgroups of 18-55, 56-69 and 70-plus years, and those subgroups contained roughly 160, 29 and 62 TCR-sequenced participants, respectively. A total of roughly 240 trial participants underwent TCR sequencing, of whom approximately 210 received two doses of AZD1222 and about 25 received two doses of the MenACWY control vaccine.

Taken with the paper, the label for time point translates to: baseline before first vaccination. Samples from vaccinated people were obtained from the UK trials COV001 and COV002, which included a single-blind randomized controlled phase 2/3 trial of AZD1222 (ChAdOx1 nCoV-19) in healthy adults. For TCRbeta chain sequencing, PBMC samples were collected from trial participants at day 0 and at day 28 after the second dose. V loses 0 bases, J loses 2 bases, and the germline ends lie 9 bases apart. Counted from cysteine to phenylalanine, this CDR3 has 14 amino acids. The only DNA kept is the CDR3, 42 bases in frame from the first base. The germline V gene supplies CDR1 SGHDT and CDR2 YYEEEE. Study-wide findings and limitations: After two AZD1222 doses, spike-specific TCR breadth and depth were significantly higher than at day 0 and than in MenACWY recipients. Most participants were white British and females outnumbered males, and the authors suggested that clonal diversity may have been underestimated. Vaccine-associated CD4 TCRs spanned the whole spike protein, with dominant responses in regions 160-218 and 743-854. Because no day 14 peak-response samples were available, the repertoires could be characterized only after the peak T cell response. The 56-69-year group was small, and its depth increase did not reach significance, likely because of low power. Reportedly, close to half of the unique spike-specific TCRs recognized epitopes lying outside the regions that are mutated in the B.1.351 and B.1.1.7 variants. Conclusions about previously exposed vaccinees are limited because only five or six AZD1222 recipients were SARS-CoV-2 seropositive at baseline.

Remarks on this clone: What antigen it recognizes has not been identified. There are no base qualities to consult, and no much larger clone falls within one base.

The CDR3 regions of human TCRbeta chains were analyzed by immunosequencing. The original pipeline was this. TCRs in the repertoires were compared against a reference library of SARS-CoV-2-specific TCRs that had been generated with the MIRA antigen-specificity platform. Breadth meant the fraction of unique TCRs that were SARS-CoV-2-associated, whereas depth meant the fraction of total T cells that were SARS-CoV-2-associated. Each spike-specific TCR was assigned to its reactive spike region and to a CD4 or CD8 class using the MIRA data. Log10-transformed breadth and depth values were compared by one-way ANOVA with Sidak's multiple comparisons tests. In its TCRdb copy, this immuneACCESS table keeps in-frame sequences only and misses some clones. Where compared with another copy, unresolved V genes explain less than half of these, and the others have no known cause. Clone size and the V and J calls come from that table; the DNA yielded D and trimming. The sample table holds around 130,000 clones, of which roughly 93% were seen once. The top ten constitute approximately 0.85% of the sample.

The receptor chain draws on TRBV5-6 and TRBJ2-7; the D gene identity is not certain. The sequenced sample was peripheral blood, obtained on day 0 of AZD1222 vaccination. This clonotype was sampled from an adult in good health. The nucleotides are TGTGCCAGCAGCTTGGGCTCCTTCCCCTACGAGCAGTACTTC. It specifies CASSLGSFPYEQYF.